The source of this T cell receptor beta chain is a study of human T cells and chemical hapten exposure. The germline V and J ends were trimmed by 1 base and 9 bases, with 7 bases remaining between them. CDR3 length: 12 residues. TCRdb re-called the RACE reads through MiXCR, storing one row per CDR3 protein. The table shows a few hundred thousand distinct CDR3 sequences, with about 6% occurring only once. Many counts were recorded for this clonotype. Its antigen is undetermined. Time point: patch test 2, 6 weeks after DPC sensitization. This sample's treatment: therapeutic diphenylcyclopropenone sensitization with weekly scalp DPC. Study-level findings and limits: Higher patch test scores went with higher counts of PT1 expanded TCRs. TCRs whose frequency exceeded 1 in 1000 remained the same following DPC sensitization.

The sequencing here drew on whole blood, taken in connection with sensitization to the hapten diphenylcyclopropenone (DPC). The V gene is TRBV12-3 or TRBV12-4, the J gene TRBJ1-5, with no clear D. The clonotype originates from a young woman with alopecia areata. Some clones in this sample may be carry-over from other donors' samples. The CDR3 DNA sequence: TGTGCCAGCAGTTTAGGGTACTGGCCCCAGCATTTT. Its protein is CASSLGYWPQHF.